The 20 T cell receptor beta chains given below trace back to one sample, sequenced in a study of cytomegalovirus exposure and HLA in healthy donors. Clones were sequenced by immunoSEQ multiplex PCR, and TCRdb holds only the in-frame ones, with some missing. The sample has 120,000 or so clones; around 86% are singletons. The sample consisted of PBMCs. The origin of the receptors is a woman in her late teens or twenties in good health and CMV-seronegative.

The rearrangement uses TRBV28 and TRBJ1-2; D unclear. The V gene lost 5 bases and the J gene lost 0 bases, with 7 bases spanning the gap. Germline V lookup: CDR1 MDHEN, CDR2 SYDVKM. The CDR3 covers 13 residues. CDR3 region: CASSPSANYGYTF. Written as DNA, the CDR3 is TGTGCCAGCAGTCCCTCAGCTAACTATGGCTACACCTTC.

The chain employs TRBV5-1 and TRBJ2-2; 9 bases map to TRBD1. The junction had 15 bases not matched to a gene; V was cut back by 6 bases and J by 9 bases. In germline, CDR1 is SGHRS, CDR2 YFSETQ. This CDR3 is 16 amino acids long. The CDR3 nucleotides are TGCGCCAGCACCTCCCGGACAGGGGTCTACCACCGGGAGCTGTTTTTT. Translated: CASTSRTGVYHRELFF.

This clone has just one count. The chain is built from TRBV4-1 and TRBJ2-7, with 7 bases matching TRBD2. The V gene's germline CDR1 is MGHRA and CDR2 YSYEKL. This CDR3 is built from 15 residues. Trimming took 4 bases from V and 0 from J; bases not matched to a gene: 6. The CDR3 coding sequence is TGCGCCAGCAGCCCAATTACTAGCGTCTCCTACGAGCAGTACTTC. Amino acids: CASSPITSVSYEQYF.

The CDR3 loop is CASSQSRGGGGEDTQYF. CDR3 bases: TGCGCCAGCAGCCAATCGAGGGGCGGGGGGGGAGAAGATACGCAGTATTTT. This chain uses TRBV4-1 with TRBJ2-3; the match to TRBD2 covers 9 bases. V trimming: 2 bases; J trimming: 5 bases; junction bases outside the gene matches: 11. The CDR3 sequence is 17 residues long. Germline lookup yields CDR1 MGHRA and CDR2 YSYEKL.

The chain links TRBV7-2 to TRBJ2-1, with 8 bases identical to TRBD2. Germline lookup yields CDR1 SGHTA and CDR2 FQGNSA. The ends lost 6 bases at V and 13 bases at J; junction bases unmatched: 17. The CDR3 loop spans 15 amino acids. As DNA, the CDR3 is TGTGCCAGCAGTTCACTGAGACTAGCGCTATCTGTTCAGTTCTTC. This sequence encodes CASSSLRLALSVQFF.

The chain uses TRBV28 and TRBJ2-1; TRBD1 matches at 9 bases. This CDR3 contains 15 residues. With V trimmed by 4 bases and J by 6 bases, 7 bases remained unmatched. Germline V gene sequence: CDR1 MDHEN, CDR2 SYDVKM. As DNA, the CDR3 is TGTGCCAGCAGTTCGGGACAGGGTCGGGGCAATGAGCAGTTCTTC. It codes for CASSSGQGRGNEQFF.

The chain links TRBV4-1 to TRBJ2-5; D not resolved. CDR3 length: 12 residues. Germline values: CDR1 MGHRA, CDR2 YSYEKL. The V and J ends lost 0 bases and 4 bases respectively, with 3 bases between them. The CDR3 spells CASSQEAETQYF. CDR3 DNA sequence: TGCGCCAGCAGCCAAGAAGCAGAGACCCAGTACTTC.

The V and J genes are TRBV6-6 and TRBJ2-1; TRBD1 agrees at 10 bases. This CDR3 contains 15 residues. Germline V gene sequence: CDR1 MNHNY, CDR2 SVGAGI (reference sequence). J gave up 5 bases and V 4 bases, and 5 bases lay outside the gene matches. CDR3 loop: CASSFRQGANNEQFF. DNA for the CDR3: TGTGCCAGCAGTTTCCGACAGGGGGCGAACAATGAGCAGTTCTTC.

The chain couples TRBV11-3 to TRBJ1-1; D unclear. Per the germline V gene, CDR1 is SGHNT and CDR2 is YENEEA. The V gene lost 4 bases and the J gene lost 0 bases, with 18 bases spanning the gap. This CDR3 has 17 amino acids. CDR3 DNA: TGTGCCAGCAGCTCGTGGTCCAGCGAAGCCGTGAACACTGAAGCTTTCTTT. This translates into CASSSWSSEAVNTEAFF.

The rearrangement joins TRBV23-1 to TRBJ2-7; TRBD2 is a possible D gene (6 bases). TRBV23-1 falls under the ORF class, with uncertain function. This CDR3 is built from 14 residues. V was shortened by 8 bases and J by 1 base, with 15 bases between the two germline ends. CDR3 in amino acids: CASWWTRGSYEQYF. For the CDR3, the DNA is TGCGCCAGCTGGTGGACCCGGGGGTCCTACGAGCAGTACTTC.

V gene TRBV29-1 combines with J gene TRBJ1-1; a weak D match, TRBD1 (5 bases). Looked up from germline, CDR1 is SQVTM and CDR2 is ANQGSEA. V was shortened by 0 bases and J by 5 bases, with 13 bases between the two germline ends. The CDR3 sequence is 14 residues long. CDR3 nucleotides: TGCAGCGTTGAAGATTGGAGGGGAGGGACTGAAGCTTTCTTT. This sequence encodes CSVEDWRGGTEAFF.

V is TRBV5-6 and J is TRBJ2-3, with TRBD2 identical over 11 bases. The CDR3 is 17 amino acids. Unmatched junction bases numbered 8, after V lost 4 bases and J lost 1 base. The germline V gene has CDR1 SGHDT and CDR2 YYEEEE. CDR3 sequence: CASSQLGTSGGTDTQYF. The CDR3 DNA reads TGTGCCAGCAGCCAGCTGGGGACTAGCGGTGGCACAGATACGCAGTATTTT.

The chain has TRBV6-1 and TRBJ2-7; D gene ambiguous. The germline V and J ends were trimmed by 3 bases and 0 bases, with 9 bases remaining between them. The length of the CDR3 is 14 residues. The germline V gene encodes CDR1 MNHNS and CDR2 SASEGT. CDR3 nucleotides: TGTGCCAGCAGTGATCTCCAGGCCTCCTACGAGCAGTACTTC. This encodes CASSDLQASYEQYF.

This chain joins TRBV4-1 and TRBJ2-1; D not certain. This CDR3 comprises 12 residues. The V end lost 3 bases, the J end lost 6 bases, and 6 bases lay between the germline ends. Germline CDR1 MGHRA, CDR2 YSYEKL. The CDR3 sequence is CASSHGLNEQFF. The CDR3, as DNA: TGCGCCAGCAGCCATGGGCTCAATGAGCAGTTCTTC.

The chain employs TRBV4-1 and TRBJ2-7; 10 bases fit TRBD2. This CDR3 spans 15 amino acids. Per the germline V gene, CDR1 is MGHRA and CDR2 is YSYEKL. V lost 5 bases and J lost 3; bases outside the gene matches: 7. The CDR3 loop is CASSFGLAEIYEQYF. The CDR3 DNA sequence: TGCGCCAGCAGCTTTGGACTAGCGGAGATCTACGAGCAGTACTTC.

The rearrangement links TRBV7-9 to TRBJ2-2, with TRBD2 matching over 8 bases. This CDR3 contains 14 residues. CDR1 and CDR2 (germline): SEHNR, FQNEAQ (reference sequence). J gave up 5 bases and V 4 bases, and 3 bases lay outside the gene matches. The CDR3 loop reads CASSSGLGTGELFF. The CDR3 DNA reads TGTGCCAGCAGCTCGGGACTAGGTACCGGGGAGCTGTTTTTT.

The CDR3 region has the DNA TGTGCCAGCAGCTGGGCAATGGGGACTAGCGGGAGTGGGGGAAACGAGCAGTACTTC. It encodes CASSWAMGTSGSGGNEQYF. The rearrangement links TRBV7-8 to TRBJ2-7, with TRBD2 matching 14 bases. CDR3 size: 19 residues. Germline CDR1 reads SGHVS; CDR2 reads FQNEAQ. J lost 5 bases, V lost 4 bases, and 16 bases had no gene match.

V and J are TRBV5-1 and TRBJ2-5; 11 bases line up with TRBD2. J lost 5 bases, V lost 4 bases, and 7 bases had no gene match. The CDR3 is 15 amino acids. The germline V gene has CDR1 SGHRS and CDR2 YFSETQ. The CDR3 DNA sequence: TGCGCCAGCAGCCGAGGGACTAGCGGTGGGGAGACCCAGTACTTC. Translating it yields CASSRGTSGGETQYF.

This chain uses TRBV4-1 with TRBJ1-1; TRBD1 matches 7 bases. With 4 bases clipped from V and 0 bases from J, the junction kept 2 bases outside the gene matches. CDR1 and CDR2 (germline): MGHRA, YSYEKL. The CDR3 is 14 residues long. CDR3 nucleotide sequence: TGCGCCAGCAGCCGCGGACAGGTGAACACTGAAGCTTTCTTT. It specifies CASSRGQVNTEAFF.

The rearrangement links TRBV14 to TRBJ2-7; possibly TRBD2 for D (6 bases). The CDR3 totals 14 residues. The germline V gene encodes CDR1 SGHDN and CDR2 FVKESK. V was trimmed by 5 bases and J by 2 bases, leaving 13 bases between them. In DNA form, the CDR3 reads TGTGCCAGCAGCGATAGCGGTTGGGCCTACGAGCAGTACTTC. Its translation is CASSDSGWAYEQYF.